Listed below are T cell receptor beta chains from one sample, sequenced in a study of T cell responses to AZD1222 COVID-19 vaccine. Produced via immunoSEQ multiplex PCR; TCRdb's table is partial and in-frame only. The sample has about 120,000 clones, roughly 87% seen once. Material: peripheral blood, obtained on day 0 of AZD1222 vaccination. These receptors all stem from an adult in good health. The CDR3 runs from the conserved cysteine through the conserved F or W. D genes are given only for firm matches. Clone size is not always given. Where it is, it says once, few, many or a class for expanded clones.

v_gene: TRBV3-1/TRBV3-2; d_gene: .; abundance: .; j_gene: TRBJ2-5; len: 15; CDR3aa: CASSQEGTRGETQYF; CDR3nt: TGTGCCAGCAGCCAAGAAGGGACGCGCGGGGAGACCCAGTACTTC
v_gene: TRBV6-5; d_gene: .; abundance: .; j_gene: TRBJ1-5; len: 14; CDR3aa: CASSFEGGPQPQHF; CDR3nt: TGTGCCAGCAGTTTTGAGGGGGGGCCTCAGCCCCAGCATTTT
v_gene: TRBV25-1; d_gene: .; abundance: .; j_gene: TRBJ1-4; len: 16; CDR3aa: CASSDRFGKGNEKLFF; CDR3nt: TGTGCCAGCAGTGATCGATTTGGAAAGGGGAATGAAAAACTGTTTTTT
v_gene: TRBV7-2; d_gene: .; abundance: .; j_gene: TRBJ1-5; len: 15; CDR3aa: CASSLETYSNQPQHF; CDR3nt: TGTGCCAGCAGCTTAGAGACTTATAGCAATCAGCCCCAGCATTTT
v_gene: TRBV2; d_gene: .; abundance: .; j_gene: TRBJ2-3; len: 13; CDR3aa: CASRGVSTDTQYF; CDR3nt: TGTGCCAGCAGAGGGGTCAGCACAGATACGCAGTATTTT
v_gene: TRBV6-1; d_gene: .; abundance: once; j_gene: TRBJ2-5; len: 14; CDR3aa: CASSEMGGYETQYF; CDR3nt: TGTGCCAGCAGTGAAATGGGGGGTTACGAGACCCAGTACTTC
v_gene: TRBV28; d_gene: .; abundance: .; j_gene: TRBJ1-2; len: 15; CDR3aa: CASSLGAQPYYGYTF; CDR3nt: TGTGCCAGCAGTTTAGGAGCGCAGCCCTACTATGGCTACACCTTC
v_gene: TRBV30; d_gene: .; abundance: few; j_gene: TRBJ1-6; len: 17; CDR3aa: CAWSVQDSGRRNSPLHF; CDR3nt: TGTGCCTGGAGTGTACAGGACAGTGGGCGGCGAAATTCACCCCTCCACTTT
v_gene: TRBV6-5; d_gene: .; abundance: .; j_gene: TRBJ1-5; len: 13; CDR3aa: CASADPPGKPQHF; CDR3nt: TGTGCCAGCGCGGATCCCCCAGGGAAGCCCCAGCATTTT
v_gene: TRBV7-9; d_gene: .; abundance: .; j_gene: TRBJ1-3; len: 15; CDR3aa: CASSLRRISGNTIYF; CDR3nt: TGTGCCAGCAGCCTCAGACGGATCTCTGGAAACACCATATATTTT
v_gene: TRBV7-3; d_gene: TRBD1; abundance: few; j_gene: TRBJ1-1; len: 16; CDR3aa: CASSFGTAGMDTEAFF; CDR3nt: TGTGCCAGCAGCTTCGGGACAGCCGGGATGGACACTGAAGCTTTCTTT